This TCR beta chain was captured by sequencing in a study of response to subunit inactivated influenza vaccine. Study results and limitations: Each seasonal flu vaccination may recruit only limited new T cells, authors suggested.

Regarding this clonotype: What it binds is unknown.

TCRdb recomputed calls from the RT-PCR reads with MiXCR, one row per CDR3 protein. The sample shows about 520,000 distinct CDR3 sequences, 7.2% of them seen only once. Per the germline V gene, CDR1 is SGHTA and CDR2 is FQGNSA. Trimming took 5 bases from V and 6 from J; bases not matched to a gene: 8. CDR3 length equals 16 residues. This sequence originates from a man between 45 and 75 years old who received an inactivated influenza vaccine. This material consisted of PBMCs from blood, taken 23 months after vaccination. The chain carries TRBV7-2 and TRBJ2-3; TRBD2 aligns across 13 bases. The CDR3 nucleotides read TGTGCCAGCAGCGTTACTAGCGGGGGGGCCGGGGATACGCAGTATTTT. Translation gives CASSVTSGGAGDTQYF. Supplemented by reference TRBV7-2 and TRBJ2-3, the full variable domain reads GAGVSQSPSNKVTEKGKDVELRCDPISGHTALYWYRQSLGQGLEFLIYFQGNSAPDKSGLPSDRFSAERTGGSVSTLTIQRTQQEDSAVYLCASSVTSGGAGDTQYFGPGTRLTVL.